The entry below describes one T cell receptor beta chain. Its cognate antigen is unknown. Read sequence stops 3 residues before the CDR3 end, and the germline J gene provides the missing end. Blood came from CVID subjects not ill and not taking immunomodulatory or immunosuppressive medication. Here immunoSEQ multiplex PCR was the method, and the copy in TCRdb shows in-frame clones only, minus some. The table lists some 11,000 clones, with no singletons. This sample is drawn from a study of T cell clonality in common variable immunodeficiency. Findings of the study overall: Patient heterogeneity in the CVID cohort limited correlations between repertoire features and clinical complications. CVID subjects showed higher TCRbeta clonality than healthy controls. What drives increased CVID clonality needs T cell subpopulation sequencing. Reportedly, TCR beta sequences from common variable immunodeficiency showed fewer deletions and N-nucleotide insertions.

The junction had 9 bases not matched to a gene; V was cut back by 2 bases and J by 7 bases. CDR1 and CDR2 from the germline V gene are GTSNPN and SVGIG (reference sequence). There are 14 residues in the CDR3. This clonotype was obtained from a human donor with common variable immunodeficiency. Sequenced material: peripheral blood mononuclear cells. The V and J genes are TRBV30 and TRBJ1-2; 8 bases agree with TRBD1. The CDR3 spells CAWSIRQGKGGYTF. The sequenced CDR3 bases are TGTGCCTGGAGTATAAGACAGGGGAAAGGTGGC.